These T cell receptor beta chains were read from a single sample in a study of blood T cells in healthy people across ages. TCRdb used MiXCR to reprocess the 5' RACE reads, holding one entry per CDR3 protein. The profile covers around 800,000 distinct CDR3 sequences, with around half appearing a single time and roughly 40% taken by the ten largest. Sample: blood. These receptors were taken from a man older than 75 in good health. CDR3s include the opening cysteine and the closing phenylalanine or tryptophan. The D gene is left open where the match is weak. Expanded clones are given a class, and other clones once, few, many or no size at all.

v_gene: TRBV5-1; d_gene: NA; abundance: few; j_gene: TRBJ1-1; CDR3aa: CASSLVGTQNTEAFF; CDR3nt: TGCGCCAGCAGCTTGGTAGGCACACAGAACACTGAAGCTTTCTTT
v_gene: TRBV9; d_gene: TRBD2; abundance: many; j_gene: TRBJ2-2; CDR3aa: CASSFGLAGGTGELFF; CDR3nt: TGTGCCAGCAGCTTCGGACTAGCGGGGGGAACCGGGGAGCTGTTTTTT
v_gene: TRBV6-5; d_gene: NA; abundance: NA; j_gene: TRBJ2-3; CDR3aa: CASSYSVWGSADTQYF; CDR3nt: TGTGCCAGCAGTTACTCCGTATGGGGGAGTGCAGATACGCAGTATTTT
v_gene: TRBV24-1; d_gene: TRBD1; abundance: few; j_gene: TRBJ2-7; CDR3aa: CATSDPGQGRYEQYF; CDR3nt: TGTGCCACCAGTGATCCGGGACAGGGGCGCTACGAGCAGTACTTC
v_gene: TRBV5-1; d_gene: NA; abundance: NA; j_gene: TRBJ2-7; CDR3aa: CASSLIPGSPYEQYF; CDR3nt: TGCGCCAGCAGCTTGATTCCAGGGAGTCCCTACGAGCAGTACTTC
v_gene: TRBV25-1; d_gene: NA; abundance: few; j_gene: TRBJ2-5; CDR3aa: CASSEFGGLQTQYF; CDR3nt: TGTGCCAGCAGTGAATTTGGGGGACTGCAGACCCAGTACTTC
v_gene: TRBV12-5; d_gene: NA; abundance: NA; j_gene: TRBJ2-7; CDR3aa: CASGPPGTYEQYF; CDR3nt: TGTGCTAGTGGTCCCCCCGGGACCTACGAGCAGTACTTC
v_gene: TRBV10-3; d_gene: TRBD1; abundance: NA; j_gene: TRBJ2-7; CDR3aa: CAISARTGTGYEQYF; CDR3nt: TGTGCCATCAGTGCACGGACAGGGACCGGCTACGAGCAGTACTTC
v_gene: TRBV9; d_gene: NA; abundance: NA; j_gene: TRBJ1-1; CDR3aa: CASSPQGRVNTEAFF; CDR3nt: TGTGCCAGCAGCCCTCAGGGTCGGGTGAACACTGAAGCTTTCTTT
v_gene: TRBV20-1; d_gene: NA; abundance: few; j_gene: TRBJ2-5; CDR3aa: CSATRGGETQYF; CDR3nt: TGCAGTGCGACCAGGGGCGGTGAGACCCAGTACTTC
v_gene: TRBV28; d_gene: NA; abundance: few; j_gene: TRBJ2-1; CDR3aa: CASSWRPTPEQFF; CDR3nt: TGTGCCAGCAGTTGGCGCCCCACACCTGAGCAGTTCTTC
v_gene: TRBV6-2/TRBV6-3; d_gene: NA; abundance: NA; j_gene: TRBJ2-1; CDR3aa: CASRVSSDYNEQFF; CDR3nt: TGTGCCAGCAGAGTTTCTTCAGATTACAATGAGCAGTTCTTC
v_gene: TRBV3-1; d_gene: TRBD1; abundance: few; j_gene: TRBJ2-5; CDR3aa: CASSRPGQDGEQYF; CDR3nt: TGTGCCAGCAGCCGACCGGGACAGGATGGGGAGCAGTACTTC
v_gene: TRBV29-1; d_gene: NA; abundance: NA; j_gene: TRBJ1-5; CDR3aa: CSVSQGDQPQHF; CDR3nt: TGCAGCGTTTCCCAGGGAGATCAGCCCCAGCATTTT
v_gene: TRBV2; d_gene: TRBD1; abundance: NA; j_gene: TRBJ1-1; CDR3aa: CASSPQGWVTEAFF; CDR3nt: TGTGCCAGCAGCCCACAGGGGTGGGTCACTGAAGCTTTCTTT
v_gene: TRBV25-1; d_gene: NA; abundance: NA; j_gene: TRBJ2-3; CDR3aa: CASSEAGRAPYAYF; CDR3nt: TGTGCCAGCAGTGAAGCTGGCAGAGCCCCATACGCGTATTTT
v_gene: TRBV7-9; d_gene: NA; abundance: few; j_gene: TRBJ1-2; CDR3aa: CASSLVGSSAYTF; CDR3nt: TGTGCCAGCAGCTTAGTGGGGAGTTCTGCCTACACCTTC
v_gene: TRBV5-1; d_gene: TRBD1; abundance: few; j_gene: TRBJ2-2; CDR3aa: CASSLQGATGELFF; CDR3nt: TGCGCCAGCAGCTTGCAGGGGGCCACCGGGGAGCTGTTTTTT
v_gene: TRBV5-5; d_gene: TRBD2; abundance: NA; j_gene: TRBJ2-7; CDR3aa: CASSPKTSGRADEQYF; CDR3nt: TGTGCCAGCAGCCCTAAGACTAGCGGGAGGGCCGACGAGCAGTACTTC
v_gene: TRBV6-5; d_gene: TRBD2; abundance: NA; j_gene: TRBJ2-7; CDR3aa: CASRPGGLADLYEQYF; CDR3nt: TGTGCCAGCAGGCCGGGCGGACTAGCGGACCTCTACGAGCAGTACTTC
v_gene: TRBV10-3; d_gene: TRBD2; abundance: NA; j_gene: TRBJ2-4; CDR3aa: CAISEPAGVSKNIQYF; CDR3nt: TGTGCCATCAGTGAGCCAGCGGGAGTATCCAAAAACATTCAGTACTTC
v_gene: TRBV12-3/TRBV12-4; d_gene: NA; abundance: few; j_gene: TRBJ1-5; CDR3aa: CASSFTVPNQPQHF; CDR3nt: TGTGCCAGCAGTTTCACGGTCCCAAATCAGCCCCAGCATTTT
v_gene: TRBV29-1; d_gene: NA; abundance: NA; j_gene: TRBJ2-4; CDR3aa: CSVDGGTKNIQYF; CDR3nt: TGCAGCGTTGACGGGGGAACCAAAAACATTCAGTACTTC
v_gene: TRBV7-2; d_gene: NA; abundance: NA; j_gene: TRBJ1-1; CDR3aa: CASSPVRVTTGTEAFF; CDR3nt: TGTGCCAGCAGCCCCGTCCGGGTGACCACCGGCACTGAAGCTTTCTTT
v_gene: TRBV2; d_gene: NA; abundance: once; j_gene: TRBJ2-7; CDR3aa: CASTGDAYEQYF; CDR3nt: TGTGCCAGCACGGGGGACGCCTACGAGCAGTACTTC
v_gene: TRBV12-3/TRBV12-4; d_gene: NA; abundance: few; j_gene: TRBJ1-2; CDR3aa: CASNLGPGASGGYTF; CDR3nt: TGTGCCAGCAATCTGGGCCCGGGGGCGTCTGGTGGCTACACCTTC
v_gene: TRBV12-3/TRBV12-4; d_gene: NA; abundance: NA; j_gene: TRBJ2-5; CDR3aa: CASSFSVSRDLSYNEQYF; CDR3nt: TGTGCCAGCAGTTTCTCGGTGAGCCGGGACCTCTCCTACAATGAGCAGTACTTC
v_gene: TRBV20-1; d_gene: NA; abundance: NA; j_gene: TRBJ2-1; CDR3aa: CSAPLGKQFF; CDR3nt: TGCAGTGCCCCGTTGGGTAAGCAGTTCTTC
v_gene: TRBV6-6; d_gene: NA; abundance: few; j_gene: TRBJ1-2; CDR3aa: CASSYSGDGYTF; CDR3nt: TGTGCCAGCAGTTACTCCGGGGACGGCTACACCTTC
v_gene: TRBV20-1; d_gene: TRBD2; abundance: few; j_gene: TRBJ2-1; CDR3aa: CSASMILAGGNEQFF; CDR3nt: TGCAGTGCTAGCATGATCCTAGCGGGCGGCAATGAGCAGTTCTTC
v_gene: TRBV7-8; d_gene: TRBD1; abundance: NA; j_gene: TRBJ2-7; CDR3aa: CASSLGGQGFPFEQYF; CDR3nt: TGTGCCAGCAGCTTAGGGGGACAGGGGTTCCCTTTCGAGCAGTACTTC
v_gene: TRBV12-3/TRBV12-4; d_gene: TRBD2; abundance: few; j_gene: TRBJ2-1; CDR3aa: CASRISGTSQHEQFF; CDR3nt: TGTGCCAGCAGAATCTCCGGGACTAGCCAGCATGAGCAGTTCTTC
v_gene: TRBV7-8; d_gene: TRBD1; abundance: NA; j_gene: TRBJ2-1; CDR3aa: CASSLLQGSYNEQFF; CDR3nt: TGTGCCAGCAGCTTATTACAGGGGTCCTACAATGAGCAGTTCTTC
v_gene: TRBV4-2; d_gene: NA; abundance: few; j_gene: TRBJ2-3; CDR3aa: CASSLGRGDTQYF; CDR3nt: TGTGCCAGCAGCCTTGGACGGGGGGATACGCAGTATTTT
v_gene: TRBV3-1; d_gene: NA; abundance: NA; j_gene: TRBJ1-2; CDR3aa: CASSQVGGSLGGYTF; CDR3nt: TGTGCCAGCAGCCAAGTAGGGGGGAGCCTCGGTGGCTACACCTTC
v_gene: TRBV27; d_gene: NA; abundance: few; j_gene: TRBJ1-6; CDR3aa: CASSLLMQGDSPLHF; CDR3nt: TGTGCCAGCAGTTTATTAATGCAAGGGGATTCACCCCTCCACTTT
v_gene: TRBV2; d_gene: TRBD2; abundance: NA; j_gene: TRBJ2-5; CDR3aa: CASSEVLGTTQETQYF; CDR3nt: TGTGCCAGCAGTGAAGTACTAGGGACTACCCAAGAGACCCAGTACTTC
v_gene: TRBV28; d_gene: NA; abundance: few; j_gene: TRBJ2-7; CDR3aa: CASSPTWGASYEQYF; CDR3nt: TGTGCCAGCAGTCCGACCTGGGGTGCCTCCTACGAGCAGTACTTC
v_gene: TRBV28; d_gene: NA; abundance: NA; j_gene: TRBJ1-5; CDR3aa: CASSPYNQPQHF; CDR3nt: TGTGCCAGCAGCCCCTACAACCAGCCCCAGCATTTT
v_gene: TRBV11-3; d_gene: TRBD2; abundance: NA; j_gene: TRBJ2-5; CDR3aa: CASSNGLAGETQYF; CDR3nt: TGTGCCAGCAGCAACGGACTAGCCGGAGAGACCCAGTACTTC
v_gene: TRBV28; d_gene: NA; abundance: NA; j_gene: TRBJ1-2; CDR3aa: CASSLRETGYTF; CDR3nt: TGTGCCAGCAGTTTAAGGGAGACGGGCTACACCTTC
v_gene: TRBV6-2/TRBV6-3; d_gene: NA; abundance: NA; j_gene: TRBJ1-5; CDR3aa: CASSSGILSPQHF; CDR3nt: TGTGCCAGCAGCTCCGGGATCCTATCGCCCCAGCATTTT
v_gene: TRBV6-6; d_gene: NA; abundance: NA; j_gene: TRBJ2-1; CDR3aa: CASSYRISAYNEQFF; CDR3nt: TGTGCCAGCAGTTATCGGATCTCGGCCTACAATGAGCAGTTCTTC
v_gene: TRBV5-1; d_gene: TRBD1; abundance: NA; j_gene: TRBJ1-4; CDR3aa: CASSDQGAGSVEKLFF; CDR3nt: TGCGCCAGCAGCGACCAGGGGGCTGGGTCGGTAGAAAAACTGTTTTTT
v_gene: TRBV7-3; d_gene: NA; abundance: NA; j_gene: TRBJ2-5; CDR3aa: CASSLTGPYNRETQYF; CDR3nt: TGTGCCAGCAGCTTAACTGGACCCTATAACAGAGAGACCCAGTACTTC